The T cell receptor (beta chain) described here comes from a study of blood T cell repertoires in COVID-19. Study-level background: T cells, B-cell-depleted T cells, or PBMCs provided the cDNA or gDNA that served as material.

Seattle's cohort entered during active infection and was followed longitudinally. As processed by the authors: Estimation of nucleated cell counts relied on the amplification of reference gene primers. Some clones are missing from TCRdb's copy, which holds only in-frame ones; the method was immunoSEQ multiplex PCR. V and J calls and clone size are as listed in that table; D and trimming were resolved from the DNA. The sample carries fewer than 200,000 clones, more than 75% recorded once. This CDR3 spans 15 amino acids. Germline lookup yields CDR1 SGHTA and CDR2 FQGNSA. With 2 bases clipped from V and 6 bases from J, the junction kept 8 bases outside the gene matches.

What was sequenced was peripheral blood. This TCR came from a woman in her 70s with COVID-19, enrolled during active disease. The chain uses TRBV7-2 and TRBJ1-1, with TRBD1 matching over 8 bases. In DNA, the CDR3 is TGTGCCAGCAGCTTAACTCAGGGGGCGAGGGCTGAAGCTTTCTTT. Protein product: CASSLTQGARAEAFF. Drawing the rest from reference TRBV7-2 and TRBJ1-1, the complete variable domain is GAGVSQSPSNKVTEKGKDVELRCDPISGHTALYWYRQSLGQGLEFLIYFQGNSAPDKSGLPSDRFSAERTGGSVSTLTIQRTQQEDSAVYLCASSLTQGARAEAFFGQGTRLTVV.